The clone carrying this T cell receptor beta chain was found many times. This sample was included in a study of T-cell memory formation after mild COVID-19. The wider study: TCR clusters were mostly confined to one donor each.

5'RACE with constant-segment primers built TCRalpha and TCRbeta cDNA libraries with UMIs. In TCRdb, the 5' RACE reads were re-called with MiXCR into one record per CDR3 protein. The sample includes under 35,000 distinct CDR3 sequences, about 15% of them seen just once. The material sequenced was PBMCs or a T cell subset sorted from them (not recorded which). The receptor's source is an adult who had mild COVID-19 (a few samples of this study predate the infection). Cell type and time point are not known.

The CDR3 bases are TGTGCCAGCAGCTTAGCGCGGGGGCGAGATACGCAGTATTTT. It yields the protein CASSLARGRDTQYF. The chain carries TRBV7-2 and TRBJ2-3, with a possible D match to TRBD2 (7 bases). Germline V gene data show CDR1 as SGHTA and CDR2 as FQGNSA. Deletions cut 0 bases from V and 5 bases from J, with 9 bases between. The CDR3 has 14 residues.